These T cell receptor beta chains were read from a single sample in a study of T cells in Graves' hyperthyroidism and ophthalmopathy. In TCRdb, the multiplex PCR reads were re-called with MiXCR into one record per CDR3 protein. The sample has around 270,000 distinct CDR3 sequences, approximately 19% seen once. The sequenced sample consisted of blood. The receptor source for this set is a man aged 50 to 59 with Graves' ophthalmopathy. The CDR3 runs from the conserved cysteine through the conserved F or W. The D gene is left open where the match is weak. A clone size is listed for some rows: how often the clone was seen (once, few, many), or a class if it is expanded.

v_gene,d_gene,abundance,j_gene,CDR3aa,CDR3nt
TRBV28,NA,many,TRBJ1-1,CASTAGSLPNTEAFF,TGTGCCAGCACCGCCGGGTCCCTACCGAACACTGAAGCTTTCTTT
TRBV20-1,TRBD1,few,TRBJ2-3,CSARDLRRGNRQQDTQYF,TGCAGTGCTAGAGATCTTCGCAGGGGGAACAGGCAACAAGATACGCAGTATTTT
TRBV19,NA,few,TRBJ2-7,CASSISASSYEQYF,TGTGCCAGTAGTATCTCCGCGTCCTCCTACGAGCAGTACTTC
TRBV12-3/TRBV12-4,NA,many,TRBJ1-1,CASSLRPLKAFF,TGTGCCAGCAGTTTAAGGCCTCTTAAAGCTTTCTTT
TRBV10-3,TRBD1,NA,TRBJ1-1,CAIRTTGEGTEAFF,TGTGCCATCAGGACGACAGGGGAGGGGACTGAAGCTTTCTTT
TRBV30,NA,NA,TRBJ2-5,CAWSPGWNF,TGTGCCTGGAGTCCGGGGTGGAACTTC
TRBV6-1,NA,NA,TRBJ1-2,CASSEALTGYTF,TGTGCCAGCAGTGAAGCGCTTACCGGCTACACCTTC
TRBV11-2,NA,many,TRBJ2-7,CASSLDAYEQYF,TGTGCCAGCAGCTTAGACGCCTACGAGCAGTACTTC
TRBV9,TRBD2,NA,TRBJ2-7,CASSVETSGRAHEQYF,TGTGCCAGCAGCGTAGAAACTAGCGGGAGGGCCCACGAGCAGTACTTC
TRBV24-1,TRBD1,NA,TRBJ2-1,CATSAQPSTGGKQFF,TGTGCCACCAGTGCCCAACCGTCGACAGGGGGAAAACAGTTCTTC
TRBV6-1,TRBD1,NA,TRBJ1-4,CASSGGRDRGQRSEKLFF,TGTGCCAGCAGTGGGGGCCGGGACAGGGGACAAAGGAGTGAAAAACTGTTTTTT
TRBV20-1,TRBD1,many,TRBJ1-1,CSARVWDRKNTEAFF,TGCAGTGCTAGAGTGTGGGACAGAAAGAACACTGAAGCTTTCTTT
TRBV18,NA,many,TRBJ2-1,CASSPSRAQDNEQFF,TGTGCCAGCTCACCATCTCGGGCTCAAGACAATGAGCAGTTCTTC
TRBV5-1,NA,few,TRBJ2-2,CASSLELGSGELFF,TGCGCCAGCAGCTTGGAATTGGGTTCCGGGGAGCTGTTTTTT
TRBV11-2,TRBD1,many,TRBJ2-1,CASSLGDRGPYNEQFF,TGTGCCAGCAGCTTGGGGGACAGGGGGCCCTACAATGAGCAGTTCTTC
TRBV29-1,NA,NA,TRBJ2-1,CSVLGQHFNEQFF,TGCAGCGTCCTTGGACAACACTTCAATGAGCAGTTCTTC